Shown below are 30 T cell receptor beta chains from a single sample sequenced in a study of blood T cell repertoires in COVID-19. TCRdb's copy holds only in-frame clones and misses some; the assay was immunoSEQ multiplex PCR. The data contain approximately 240,000 clones, around four fifths of them singletons. Sequencing used peripheral blood. Source of these receptors: a woman older than 75 with active or convalescent COVID-19.

V usage is TRBV28 and J usage is TRBJ2-1, with 7 bases lining up with TRBD1. The CDR3 has 14 amino acids. Losses at the gene ends were 5 bases for V and 7 bases for J; bases not matched to a gene: 8. Germline V lookup: CDR1 MDHEN, CDR2 SYDVKM. CDR3 sequence (DNA): TGTGCCAGCAGTCGACAGGGCGTTAGGAATGAGCAGTTCTTC. It encodes CASSRQGVRNEQFF.

On this clone: This sample includes further DNA sequences coding for the same CDR3. The chain uses TRBV18 and TRBJ2-3, with a weak D call TRBD1 (5 bases). V lost 1 base and J lost 2, with 10 bases in between. CDR1 and CDR2 from the germline V gene are KGHSH and LQKENI. CDR3 length: 15 amino acids. The CDR3 DNA reads TGTGCCAGCTCACCACGGCAGGGTAACACAGATACGCAGTATTTT. Translation gives CASSPRQGNTDTQYF.

This chain uses TRBV4-3 with TRBJ2-7, with D maybe TRBD1 (6 bases). V lost 1 base, J lost 2 bases, and 15 bases lay in between. Germline V lookup: CDR1 LGHNA, CDR2 YSLEER. The CDR3 covers 16 residues. The CDR3 spells CASSQAWGQATYEQYF. The DNA for the CDR3 is TGCGCCAGCAGCCAAGCCTGGGGGCAGGCGACCTACGAGCAGTACTTC.

In its sample, this clone was seen many times. The chain joins TRBV7-2 to TRBJ1-6, with D hard to call. CDR3 size: 15 residues. Trimming took off 5 bases at V and 8 bases at J, with 16 bases between the two ends. CDR1 and CDR2 (germline): SGHTA, FQGNSA. CDR3 coding DNA: TGTGCCAGCAGCCCCGCCCCGGGGTTTGATTCACCCCTCCACTTT. The encoded protein is CASSPAPGFDSPLHF.

A few counts support this clone. The V gene is TRBV5-1, the J gene TRBJ1-2; possible D gene TRBD1, 6 bases. CDR1 is SGHRS, CDR2 YFSETQ, per germline. V shed 4 bases and J shed 5 bases, with 18 bases lying between them. The CDR3 spans 15 residues. The CDR3 here is CASSLGQNLGYGYTF. CDR3 nucleotide sequence: TGCGCCAGCAGCCTCGGACAGAACCTCGGTTATGGCTACACCTTC.

The CDR3, as DNA: TGTGCCAGCAGCACACTCCTAGCGGGGGGCGAGAATGAGCAGTTCTTC. Translated: CASSTLLAGGENEQFF. The rearrangement joins TRBV7-3 to TRBJ2-1; 11 nucleotides align to TRBD2. J lost 7 bases, V lost 5 bases, and 10 bases had no gene match. Germline values: CDR1 SGHTA, CDR2 FQGTGA. This CDR3 region has 16 residues.

The chain combines TRBV7-2 with TRBJ1-2; 8 bases align to TRBD1. The CDR3 totals 13 residues. V shed 8 bases and J 4 bases; nucleotides not matched to a gene: 6. Germline V gives CDR1 SGHTA, CDR2 FQGNSA. CDR3 region: CASRRGQVYGYTF. The CDR3 DNA sequence: TGTGCCAGCCGCAGGGGGCAGGTCTATGGCTACACCTTC.

There are a few counts of this clone. The chain uses TRBV28 and TRBJ2-7; D possibly corresponds to TRBD2 (5 bases). In germline, CDR1 is MDHEN, CDR2 SYDVKM. The CDR3 loop spans 14 amino acids. V lost 3 bases to trimming and J lost 7 bases, with 16 bases between them. The CDR3 sequence: CASSLGSGSREQYF. The CDR3 DNA follows: TGTGCCAGCAGTTTGGGCAGCGGAAGTAGGGAGCAGTACTTC.

This clone came up once. V and J are TRBV20-1 and TRBJ2-7; tentative D call: TRBD1 (6 bases). This CDR3 comprises 14 residues. Germline loops: CDR1 DFQATT, CDR2 SNEGSKA (reference sequence). Trimming removed 3 bases at V and 1 base at J, with 13 bases between. The CDR3 region has the DNA TGCAGTGCTAGTCGTCGACAGGCTTCCTACGAGCAGTACTTC. Translation: CSASRRQASYEQYF.

This clone was seen more than once but under ten times. The same CDR3 can be traced to other DNA sequences in this sample. CDR3 coding DNA: TGTGCCAGTAGTCGACAAGGAATGAACACTGAAGCTTTCTTT. Translating gives CASSRQGMNTEAFF. V and J are TRBV19 and TRBJ1-1; D unclear. Trimming took off 5 bases at V and 0 bases at J, with 10 bases between the two ends. The CDR3 contains 14 residues. Germline V lookup: CDR1 LNHDA, CDR2 SQIVND (reference sequence).

This clone has a single count. The genes are TRBV19 and TRBJ2-6; 7 bases agree with TRBD1. Germline CDR1 is LNHDA and CDR2 is SQIVND (reference sequence). Unmatched junction bases numbered 8, after V lost 3 bases and J lost 0 bases. This CDR3 has 18 amino acids. The CDR3 DNA follows: TGTGCCAGTAGTATGACAGGGCTTGTACACTCTGGGGCCAACGTCCTGACTTTC. The encoded protein is CASSMTGLVHSGANVLTF.

V is TRBV27 and J is TRBJ2-1; 10 bases line up with TRBD1. V gave up 3 bases and J gave up 6 bases; unmatched junction bases: 11. Looked up from germline, CDR1 is MNHEY and CDR2 is SMNVEV (reference sequence). There are 17 residues in the CDR3. The CDR3 nucleotides read TGTGCCAGCAGTTTTCTCTCCGGGACAGGGGCGTTCAATGAGCAGTTCTTC. This codes for CASSFLSGTGAFNEQFF.

This clone was seen a few times. In DNA, the CDR3 is TGTGCCAGCGTTCGTGCACAGGGGAGAACTTCACCCCTCCACTTT. This encodes CASVRAQGRTSPLHF. J is TRBJ1-6 and V is TRBV28; 7 bases fit TRBD1. V lost 8 bases to trimming and J lost 9 bases; unmatched junction nucleotides: 13. The germline CDR1 and CDR2 sequences are MDHEN and SYDVKM. CDR3 length: 15 amino acids.

This clone appeared once. This sequence joins TRBV10-3 and TRBJ2-4; D is possibly TRBD2 (6 bases). The CDR3 consists of 14 residues. The germline V gene encodes CDR1 ENHRY and CDR2 SYGVKD. V lost 2 bases to trimming and J lost 7 bases, with 12 bases between them. The CDR3, as DNA: TGTGCCATCAGTGAGCCGGGGGTTCGGAACATTCAGTACTTC. Protein: CAISEPGVRNIQYF.

DNA of the CDR3: TGTGCCAGTAGTATCGCAGGGCTCGGGACTGAAGCTTTCTTT. Translation gives CASSIAGLGTEAFF. The genes are TRBV19 and TRBJ1-1; weak D call: TRBD1 (5 bases). Per the germline V gene, CDR1 is LNHDA and CDR2 is SQIVND (reference sequence). The CDR3 is 14 amino acids. Trimming took off 3 bases at V and 5 bases at J, with 13 bases between the two ends.

The chain uses TRBV10-3 and TRBJ2-7; 7 bases map to TRBD1. Losses at the gene ends were 6 bases for V and 2 bases for J; bases not matched to a gene: 10. CDR1 and CDR2 (germline): ENHRY, SYGVKD. The CDR3 has 15 residues. CDR3 loop: CAISALGTAPYEQYF. Written as DNA, the CDR3 is TGTGCCATCAGCGCGTTAGGGACAGCCCCCTACGAGCAGTACTTC.

V is TRBV19 and J is TRBJ1-1; D is perhaps TRBD1 (6 bases). Deletions cut 8 bases from V and 0 bases from J, with 22 bases between. CDR1 and CDR2 (germline): LNHDA, SQIVND (reference sequence). CDR3 length: 17 amino acids. CDR3 amino acids: CASRRKDAGALNTEAFF. The DNA for the CDR3 is TGTGCCAGTCGGCGTAAGGATGCGGGGGCCCTGAACACTGAAGCTTTCTTT.

The V call is TRBV2, the J call TRBJ2-2; D call uncertain. CDR1 is SNHLY, CDR2 FYNNEI, per germline. V lost 4 bases, J lost 2 bases, and 5 bases lay in between. CDR3 length equals 13 residues. Written as DNA, the CDR3 is TGTGCCAGCAGTGTTTCAAACACCGGGGAGCTGTTTTTT. This encodes CASSVSNTGELFF.

This rearrangement joins TRBV9 to TRBJ1-1; D remains ambiguous. The CDR3 has 13 amino acids. V lost 4 bases, J lost 10 bases, and 17 bases lay in between. Germline V gene lookup returns CDR1 SGDLS and CDR2 YYNGEE. CDR3 nucleotides: TGTGCCAGCAGCACCCCCGGGAGGGTTGTAGCTTTCTTT. Its protein product is CASSTPGRVVAFF.

This chain uses TRBV9 with TRBJ1-2; no clear D. Germline CDR1 SGDLS, CDR2 YYNGEE. The CDR3 runs 13 residues. The V end was cut by 0 bases, the J end by 11 bases, with 14 bases between. CDR3 DNA: TGTGCCAGCAGCGTAGAAGGCGGATCCCCTTACACCTTC. This translates into CASSVEGGSPYTF.

In its sample, this clone was seen many times. V usage is TRBV28 and J usage is TRBJ1-5, with 9 bases lining up with TRBD1. Trimming took 5 bases from V and 5 from J; bases not matched to a gene: 4. Looked up from germline, CDR1 is MDHEN and CDR2 is SYDVKM. The length of the CDR3 is 14 residues. The CDR3 DNA reads TGTGCCAGCAGTCCCGACAGGGGGTATCAGCCCCAGCATTTT. Protein product: CASSPDRGYQPQHF.

Of note for this clone: A junction end diverges from the germline sequence, so it may reflect a read error. The CDR3 reads CASSKTADNSPLHF. CDR3 in DNA: TGTGCTAGCAGCAAAACAGCGGATAATTCACCCCTCCACTTT. The rearrangement joins TRBV7-7 to TRBJ1-6; no reliable D call. The CDR3 contains 14 residues. Per the germline V gene, CDR1 is SSHAT and CDR2 is FNYEAQ (reference sequence).

This rearrangement joins TRBV2 to TRBJ2-3, with 7 bases aligning to TRBD1. The CDR3 extends over 14 amino acids. Germline V gives CDR1 SNHLY, CDR2 FYNNEI. J lost 5 bases, V lost 7 bases, and 9 bases had no gene match. CDR3 DNA sequence: TGTGCCAGCACTGTGCAGGGGGTTGAAGATACGCAGTATTTT. Its translation is CASTVQGVEDTQYF.

This clone has more than one count but fewer than ten. The chain employs TRBV6-5 and TRBJ2-3; D is unresolved. CDR3 length: 13 amino acids. Trimming cost V 5 bases and J 4 bases, with 10 bases left between them. Per the germline V gene, CDR1 is MNHEY and CDR2 is SVGAGI. The CDR3: CASSKPGSDTQYF. CDR3 DNA: TGTGCCAGCAGTAAACCCGGGTCAGATACGCAGTATTTT.

V is TRBV2 and J is TRBJ1-2; TRBD1 matches at 7 bases. The CDR3 covers 12 residues. The J segment lost 9 bases and the V segment lost 6 bases, leaving 7 bases of the junction unmatched. Germline assignment: CDR1 SNHLY and CDR2 FYNNEI. Here the CDR3 reads CASSQTGFSYTF. In nucleotides, the CDR3 is TGTGCCAGCAGCCAGACAGGGTTCAGCTACACCTTC.

This clone turned up a few times. The chain couples TRBV10-3 to TRBJ2-1; 8 positions match TRBD2. Trimming at V came to 6 bases and at J to 7 bases, leaving 11 bases not matched to a gene. The CDR3 has 15 residues. Per germline, CDR1 ENHRY and CDR2 SYGVKD. Here the CDR3 DNA reads TGTGCCATCAGGCCTTTGGCGGGAGGTACAAATGAGCAGTTCTTC. Its protein is CAIRPLAGGTNEQFF.

V and J are TRBV7-2 and TRBJ1-2, with D unclear. The CDR3 consists of 12 residues. Trimming took off 5 bases at V and 2 bases at J, with 6 bases between the two ends. Germline lookup yields CDR1 SGHTA and CDR2 FQGNSA. The CDR3 coding sequence is TGTGCCAGCAGCCTCTACAACTATGGCTACACCTTC. This codes for CASSLYNYGYTF.

The chain recombines TRBV4-1 with TRBJ1-1; 8 nucleotides align to TRBD1. This CDR3 comprises 15 residues. Germline CDR1 and CDR2: MGHRA and YSYEKL. J lost 1 base, V lost 4 bases, and 5 bases had no gene match. The CDR3 DNA reads TGCGCCAGCAGCCCCCGGACAGGGAGGAACACTGAAGCTTTCTTT. It codes for CASSPRTGRNTEAFF.

This chain joins TRBV20-1 and TRBJ2-7; D might be TRBD1 (6 bases). The CDR3 extends over 11 amino acids. Deletions cut 5 bases from V and 5 bases from J, with 10 bases between. Germline loops: CDR1 DFQATT, CDR2 SNEGSKA (reference sequence). CDR3 amino acids: CSAGTYHEQYF. CDR3 DNA: TGCAGTGCTGGGACATACCACGAGCAGTACTTC.

V usage is TRBV6-5 and J usage is TRBJ2-7; TRBD1 matches at 8 bases. Germline loops: CDR1 MNHEY, CDR2 SVGAGI. There are 13 residues in the CDR3. Germline trimming cut 5 bases from V and 6 bases from J; bases unmatched to any gene: 6. The CDR3 is CASSQNDRGEQYF. Here the CDR3 DNA reads TGTGCCAGCAGTCAAAACGACAGGGGCGAGCAGTACTTC.